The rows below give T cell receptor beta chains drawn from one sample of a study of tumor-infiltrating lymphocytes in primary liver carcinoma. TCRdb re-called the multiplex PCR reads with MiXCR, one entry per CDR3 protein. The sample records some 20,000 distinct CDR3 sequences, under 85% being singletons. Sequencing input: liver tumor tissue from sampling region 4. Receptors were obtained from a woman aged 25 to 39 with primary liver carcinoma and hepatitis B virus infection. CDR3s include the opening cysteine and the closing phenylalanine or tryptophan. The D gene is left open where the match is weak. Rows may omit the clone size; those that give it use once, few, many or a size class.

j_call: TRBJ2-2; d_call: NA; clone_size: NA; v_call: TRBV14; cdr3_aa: CASTPGLNTGELFF; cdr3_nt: TGTGCCAGCACCCCGGGACTGAACACCGGGGAGCTGTTTTTT
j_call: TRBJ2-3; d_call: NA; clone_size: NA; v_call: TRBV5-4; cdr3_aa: CVSSEDGHPPPTDTQYF; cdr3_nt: TGTGTCAGCAGTGAAGACGGACACCCTCCACCCACAGATACGCAGTATTTT
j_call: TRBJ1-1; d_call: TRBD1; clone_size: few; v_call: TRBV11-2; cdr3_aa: CASSTRDRGRKRWSNTEAFF; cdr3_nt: TGTGCCAGCAGCACCCGGGACAGGGGGCGCAAGAGGTGGAGCAACACTGAAGCTTTCTTT
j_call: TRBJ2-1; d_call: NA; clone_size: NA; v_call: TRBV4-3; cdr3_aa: CACSHTELVDEQFF; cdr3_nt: TGCGCCTGCAGCCATACAGAGTTGGTCGATGAGCAGTTCTTC
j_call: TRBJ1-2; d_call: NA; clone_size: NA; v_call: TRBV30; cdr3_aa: CVWSVDRGGGYTF; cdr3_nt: TGTGTCTGGAGTGTGGATCGGGGTGGTGGCTACACCTTC
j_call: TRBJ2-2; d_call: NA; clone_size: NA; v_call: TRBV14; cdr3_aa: CASSPGRSTGELFF; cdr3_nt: TGTGCCAGCAGCCCAGGACGGAGCACCGGTGAGCTCTTTTTT
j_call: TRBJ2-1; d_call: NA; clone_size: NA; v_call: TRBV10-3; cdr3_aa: CAMSPTAIRDEHFF; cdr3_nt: TGTGCCATGAGTCCCACGGCGATCCGGGATGAGCACTTCTTC
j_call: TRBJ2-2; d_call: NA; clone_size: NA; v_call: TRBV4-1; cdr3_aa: CAGSQGGAPNTGELLF; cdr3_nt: TGCGCCGGCAGCCAGGGGGGGGCTCCGAACACCGGGGAGCTGCTTTTT
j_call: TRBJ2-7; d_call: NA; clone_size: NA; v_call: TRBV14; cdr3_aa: CVSSQVAGTDYEQYF; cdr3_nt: TGTGTAAGCAGCCAGGTGGCGGGGACTGACTACGAGCAGTACTTC
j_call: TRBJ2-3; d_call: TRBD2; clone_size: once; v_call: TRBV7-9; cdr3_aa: CTGSLLLAGATDTQYF; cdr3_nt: TGTACCGGCAGCCTATTACTAGCGGGAGCCACAGATACACAGTATTTT
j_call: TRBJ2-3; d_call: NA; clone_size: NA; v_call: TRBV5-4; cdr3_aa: CVSSVDRHPPPTDMQYF; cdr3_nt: TGTGTCAGCAGCGTAGACAGACACCCTCCACCCACAGATATGCAGTATTTT
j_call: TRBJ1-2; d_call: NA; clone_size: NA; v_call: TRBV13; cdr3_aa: CASSTFRTAYGYTF; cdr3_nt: TGTGCCAGCAGTACATTTCGGACTGCTTATGGCTACACCTTC
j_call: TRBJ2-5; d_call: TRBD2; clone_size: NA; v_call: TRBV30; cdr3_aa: CTWSVLSGRKETQYF; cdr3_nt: TGTACCTGGAGCGTACTGAGCGGGAGGAAAGAGACCCAGTACTTC
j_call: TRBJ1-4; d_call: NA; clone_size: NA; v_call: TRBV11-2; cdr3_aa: CASSPWGGNLSF; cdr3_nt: TGTGCCAGCAGCCCCTGGGGAGGAAATCTGTCTTTT
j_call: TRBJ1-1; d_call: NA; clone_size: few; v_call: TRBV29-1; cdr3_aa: CSVESGSTEAFF; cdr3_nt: TGTAGTGTCGAGTCAGGGAGCACTGAAGCTTTCTTT
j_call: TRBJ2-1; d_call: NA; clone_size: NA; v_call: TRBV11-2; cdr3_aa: CASSSYPGPYVNEQFF; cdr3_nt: TGTGCCAGCAGCTCATATCCGGGTCCCTACGTCAATGAGCAGTTCTTC
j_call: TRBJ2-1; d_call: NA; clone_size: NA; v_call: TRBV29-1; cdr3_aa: CSVENWWNEQFF; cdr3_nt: TGCAGCGTCGAGAATTGGTGGAATGAGCAGTTCTTC
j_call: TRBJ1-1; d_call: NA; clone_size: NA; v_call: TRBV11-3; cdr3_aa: CASSLTVATTEAFF; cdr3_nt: TGTGCCAGCAGTTTAACAGTGGCGACCACTGAAGCTTTCTTT
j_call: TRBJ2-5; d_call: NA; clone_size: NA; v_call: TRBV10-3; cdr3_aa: CANSESDTRQETQYF; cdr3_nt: TGTGCCAACAGTGAGTCGGATACTAGACAAGAGACCCAGTACTTC
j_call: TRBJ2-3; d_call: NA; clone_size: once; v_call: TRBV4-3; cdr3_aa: CARSQSVWLGDPDDRQYF; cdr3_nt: TGCGCCAGAAGCCAGTCGGTCTGGCTGGGTGATCCCGATGATAGACAGTATTTT
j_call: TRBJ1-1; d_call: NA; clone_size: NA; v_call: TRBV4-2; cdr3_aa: CASSPIEGRRKTEAFF; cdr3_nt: TGTGCCAGCAGCCCCATCGAGGGGAGACGGAAGACTGAAGCTTTCTTT
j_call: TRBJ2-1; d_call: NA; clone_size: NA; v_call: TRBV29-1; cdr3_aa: CTAAGLTGYNEQLF; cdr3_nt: TGCACCGCCGCCGGGCTAACGGGCTACAATGAGCAGCTCTTC
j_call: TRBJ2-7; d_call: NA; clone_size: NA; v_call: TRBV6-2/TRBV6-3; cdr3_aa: CGSCYGRVSYEQYF; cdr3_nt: TGTGGCAGCTGTTACGGGAGAGTCTCCTACGAGCAGTACTTC
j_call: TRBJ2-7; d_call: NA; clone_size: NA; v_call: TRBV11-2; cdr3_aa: CASSIGYHERYF; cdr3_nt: TGTGCCAGCAGTATAGGGTACCACGAGCGGTACTTC
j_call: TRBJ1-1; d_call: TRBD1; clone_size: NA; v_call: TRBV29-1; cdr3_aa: CSVTERGHTEVFF; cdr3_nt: TGCAGCGTAACGGAGAGGGGGCACACTGAAGTTTTCTTT
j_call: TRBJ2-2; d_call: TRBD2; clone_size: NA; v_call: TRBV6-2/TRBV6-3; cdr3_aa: CASSYPPGEGGTGELFF; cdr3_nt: TGTGCCAGTAGTTACCCCCCCGGGGAGGGAGGCACCGGGGAGCTGTTTTTT
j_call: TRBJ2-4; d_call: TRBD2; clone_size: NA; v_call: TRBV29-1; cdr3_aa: CSVDGLAGELSIQYF; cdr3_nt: TGCAGTGTTGACGGACTGGCGGGAGAATTGAGCATTCAGTACTTC
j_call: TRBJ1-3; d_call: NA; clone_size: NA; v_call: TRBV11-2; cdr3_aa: CASSLGNTIYF; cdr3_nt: TGTGCCAGCAGCTTGGGAAACACCATATATTTT
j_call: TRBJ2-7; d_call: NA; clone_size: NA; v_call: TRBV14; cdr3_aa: CASQAAGTDYEQYF; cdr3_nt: TGTGCCAGCCAGGCGGCGGGGACTGACTACGAGCAGTACTTC
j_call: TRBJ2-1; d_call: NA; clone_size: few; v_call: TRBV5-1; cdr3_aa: CASSPLGISSYNGQFF; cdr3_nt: TGTGCCAGCAGCCCTCTGGGCATCAGCTCCTACAATGGGCAGTTCTTT
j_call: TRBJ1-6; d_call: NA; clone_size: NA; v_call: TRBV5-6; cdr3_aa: CASSLVAFGSPLHF; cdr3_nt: TGTGCCAGTAGCTTGGTAGCATTTGGATCACCCCTCCACTTT
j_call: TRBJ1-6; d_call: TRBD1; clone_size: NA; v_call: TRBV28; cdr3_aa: CANSTHRGQVFLTLHF; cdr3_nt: TGTGCCAACAGTACCCACAGGGGGCAAGTTTTCCTCACCCTCCACTTT
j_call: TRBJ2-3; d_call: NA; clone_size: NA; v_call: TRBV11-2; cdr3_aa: CASSLQWGYTQYF; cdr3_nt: TGCGCCAGCAGTCTACAGTGGGGATATACGCAGTATTTT
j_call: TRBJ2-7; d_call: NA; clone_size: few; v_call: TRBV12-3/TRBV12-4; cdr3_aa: CASIQSDTQGYEQYF; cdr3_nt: TGTGCCAGCATACAATCCGATACACAGGGTTACGAGCAGTATTTC
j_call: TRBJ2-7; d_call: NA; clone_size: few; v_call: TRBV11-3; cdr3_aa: CASSRWDRDYSYDQYF; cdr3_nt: TGTGCCAGCAGCCGCTGGGATAGGGATTACTCCTACGATCAGTACTTC
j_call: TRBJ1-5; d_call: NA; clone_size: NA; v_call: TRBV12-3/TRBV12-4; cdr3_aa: CASSPTGFTQPQYF; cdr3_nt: TGTGCCAGTAGCCCAACAGGGTTTACTCAGCCCCAGTATTTC
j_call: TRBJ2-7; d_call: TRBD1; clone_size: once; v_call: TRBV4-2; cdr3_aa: CANGQVHLGQGGPREQYF; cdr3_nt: TGTGCCAACGGCCAGGTACACCTAGGACAGGGGGGACCGCGCGAGCAGTACTTC
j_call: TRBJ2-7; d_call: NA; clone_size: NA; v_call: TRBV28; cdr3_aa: CTSNQGGDPYEQYF; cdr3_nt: TGTACCAGCAATCAAGGGGGGGATCCCTACGAGCAGTACTTC
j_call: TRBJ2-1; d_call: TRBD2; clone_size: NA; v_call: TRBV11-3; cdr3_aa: CASRRLAGGWYEQFF; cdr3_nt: TGTGCCAGCAGGCGACTAGCGGGGGGGTGGTATGAGCAATTCTTC
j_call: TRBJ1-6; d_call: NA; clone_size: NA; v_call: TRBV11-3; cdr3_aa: CASSLKWSYNSLLHF; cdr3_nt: TGTGCCAGCAGCTTGAAGTGGAGCTATAATTCACTGCTCCACTTT
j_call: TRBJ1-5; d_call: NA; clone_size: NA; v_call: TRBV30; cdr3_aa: CSRSVGGNQPQHF; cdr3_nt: TGTTCCCGGAGTGTTGGAGGGAATCAGCCCCAGCATTTT
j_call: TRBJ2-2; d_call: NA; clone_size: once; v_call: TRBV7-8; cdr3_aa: CTSSFPRLGKNTGDLFF; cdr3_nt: TGTACCAGCAGCTTCCCTAGGTTGGGGAAAAACACCGGGGACCTGTTTTTT
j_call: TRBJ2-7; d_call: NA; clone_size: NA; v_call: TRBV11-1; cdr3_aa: CACSLGNLRVQYF; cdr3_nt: TGTGCCTGCAGCTTAGGAAACCTCCGCGTGCAGTACTTC
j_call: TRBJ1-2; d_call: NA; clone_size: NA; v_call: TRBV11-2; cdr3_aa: CASSLEGNYAYTF; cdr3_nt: TGTGCCAGCAGCTTAGAGGGGAACTATGCCTACACCTTC
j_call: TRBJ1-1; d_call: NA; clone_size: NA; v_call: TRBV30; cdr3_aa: CARSQQNAEDFF; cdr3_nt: TGTGCCAGGAGTCAGCAGAACGCTGAAGATTTCTTT
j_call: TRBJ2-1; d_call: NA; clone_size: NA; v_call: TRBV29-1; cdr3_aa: CSTGTGVSSNEQFF; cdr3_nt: TGCAGCACCGGAACAGGAGTAAGTTCCAATGAGCAGTTCTTC
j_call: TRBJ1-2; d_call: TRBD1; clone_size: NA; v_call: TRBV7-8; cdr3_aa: CASSFEWTGGGYGYTF; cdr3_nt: TGTGCCAGCAGCTTCGAATGGACAGGGGGTGGCTATGGTTACACCTTC
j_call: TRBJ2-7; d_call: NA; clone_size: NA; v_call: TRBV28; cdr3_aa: CTSSQGGDPYEHYF; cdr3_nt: TGTACCAGCAGTCAAGGGGGAGATCCCTACGAGCATTACTTC
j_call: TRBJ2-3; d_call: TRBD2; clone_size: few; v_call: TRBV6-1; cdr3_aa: CASSPLAGATHTQYF; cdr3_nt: TGTGCCAGCAGTCCCTTAGCGGGAGCCACACATACGCAGTATTTT